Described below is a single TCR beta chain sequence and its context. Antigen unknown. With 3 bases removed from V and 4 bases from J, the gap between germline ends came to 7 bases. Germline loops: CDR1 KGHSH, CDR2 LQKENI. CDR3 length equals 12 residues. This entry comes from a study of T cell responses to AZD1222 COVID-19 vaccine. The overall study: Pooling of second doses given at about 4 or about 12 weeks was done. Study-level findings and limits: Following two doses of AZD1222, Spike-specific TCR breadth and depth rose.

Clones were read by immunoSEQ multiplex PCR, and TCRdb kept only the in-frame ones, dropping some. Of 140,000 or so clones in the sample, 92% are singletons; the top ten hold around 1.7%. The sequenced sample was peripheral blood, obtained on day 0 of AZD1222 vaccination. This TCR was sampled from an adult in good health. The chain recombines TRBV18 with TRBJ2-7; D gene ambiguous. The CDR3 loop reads CASSPVRYEQYF. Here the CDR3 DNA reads TGTGCCAGCTCACCTGTCCGATACGAGCAGTACTTC.